Shown below are 10 T cell receptor beta chains from a single sample sequenced in a study of T cells in Graves' hyperthyroidism and ophthalmopathy. From RNA transcripts, TCR beta CDR3 regions were amplified. First-round RT-PCR of the TCR CDR3 relied on the HTBI primer set. TCRdb re-called the multiplex PCR reads with MiXCR, one entry per CDR3 protein. The table shows over 700,000 distinct CDR3 sequences, with roughly a third occurring only once. The sample was blood. These receptors all stem from a woman aged 40 to 50 with Graves' hyperthyroidism.

This clonotype came up a few times. The chain couples TRBV28 to TRBJ1-5, with D uncertain. The germline V and J ends were trimmed by 6 bases and 0 bases, with 12 bases remaining between them. The CDR3 runs 15 residues. The germline gives CDR1 MDHEN, CDR2 SYDVKM. CDR3 sequence reads: CASRSGPPSNQPQHF. CDR3 DNA sequence: TGTGCCAGCAGATCGGGTCCCCCTAGCAATCAGCCCCAGCATTTT.

In regard to this clonotype: Mismatch with germline at one junction end may stem from a read error. The V and J genes are TRBV10-3 and TRBJ2-6; D possibly matches TRBD1 or TRBD2 (5 bases each). There are 14 residues in the CDR3. From germline, CDR1 is ENHRY and CDR2 SYGVKD. The CDR3 sequence is CAISESVGDNVLTF. The CDR3 DNA follows: TGTGCCATCAGTGAGTCCGTGGGGGACAACGTCCTGACTTTC.

V usage is TRBV6-6 and J usage is TRBJ1-1; D not certain. CDR1 is MNHNY and CDR2 is SVGAGI in the germline V gene (reference sequence). This CDR3 comprises 14 residues. V was shortened by 5 bases and J by 0 bases, with 10 bases between the two germline ends. The CDR3 sequence is CASSPPDLNTEAFF. CDR3 sequence (DNA): TGTGCCAGCAGTCCCCCGGACTTGAACACTGAAGCTTTCTTT.

This clonotype was found a few times. V and J are TRBV12-3 or TRBV12-4 and TRBJ1-1; weak D call: TRBD1 (5 bases). There are 15 residues in the CDR3. Deletions cut 6 bases from V and 4 bases from J, with 18 bases between. This chain's CDR3 is CASSPGRAGGTEAFF. DNA of the CDR3: TGTGCCAGCAGCCCGGGGCGGGCTGGAGGCACTGAAGCTTTCTTT.

This clonotype was observed many times. V is TRBV6-5 and J is TRBJ1-5; 7 nucleotides line up with TRBD1. CDR3 length: 12 residues. CDR1 and CDR2 from the germline V gene are MNHEY and SVGAGI. V lost 6 bases and J lost 11; bases outside the gene matches: 7. The CDR3 DNA reads TGTGCCAGCAGACAGACAGGGCAGACCCAGCATTTT. Protein product: CASRQTGQTQHF.

This chain uses TRBV7-2 with TRBJ2-5; the match to TRBD2 covers 9 bases. Germline lookup yields CDR1 SGHTA and CDR2 FQGNSA. V shed 1 base, J shed 5 bases, and the junction held 14 bases outside the gene matches. The CDR3 is made up of 18 amino acids. CDR3 protein: CASSLVMGLAGSWETQYF. CDR3 sequence (DNA): TGTGCCAGCAGCTTAGTAATGGGCCTAGCGGGGTCTTGGGAGACCCAGTACTTC.

The chain has TRBV6-6 and TRBJ2-7; the D is unclear. CDR3 length: 15 residues. V lost 2 bases to trimming and J lost 7 bases, with 18 bases between them. CDR1 is MNHNY, CDR2 SVGAGI, per germline (reference sequence). The CDR3 protein is CASSYRYTPNNEQYF. The CDR3 nucleotides read TGTGCCAGCAGTTACCGCTATACACCCAACAATGAGCAGTACTTC.

This clonotype occurred many times. The genes are TRBV10-3 and TRBJ1-5; weak D call: TRBD1 (5 bases). This CDR3 contains 14 residues. The germline V and J ends were trimmed by 6 bases and 2 bases, with 11 bases remaining between them. Germline assignment: CDR1 ENHRY and CDR2 SYGVKD. CDR3 region: CAIREVGGNQPQHF. For the CDR3, the DNA is TGTGCCATCAGGGAAGTGGGGGGCAATCAGCCCCAGCATTTT.

This clonotype was recorded many times. The chain carries TRBV25-1 and TRBJ1-1, with D perhaps TRBD1 (5 bases). The V and J ends lost 1 base and 0 bases respectively, with 15 bases between them. The germline V gene has CDR1 MGHDK and CDR2 SYGVNS. The length of the CDR3 is 17 residues. The CDR3 sequence: CASSEFRAGGLNTEAFF. The CDR3 DNA is TGTGCCAGCAGTGAATTCAGGGCAGGTGGGTTGAACACTGAAGCTTTCTTT.

This chain connects TRBV4-1 to TRBJ2-7; 8 nucleotides align to TRBD1. The length of the CDR3 is 14 residues. V shed 2 bases, J shed 4 bases, and the junction held 4 bases outside the gene matches. The germline V gene encodes CDR1 MGHRA and CDR2 YSYEKL. CDR3 in DNA: TGCGCCAGCAGCCAACTGGACAGGGTGTACGAGCAGTACTTC. This codes for CASSQLDRVYEQYF.